This TCR beta chain was identified in a study of CD8+ T cells in alopecia areata. This clone was observed a few times. Extracted from the samples, RNA was reverse transcribed into cDNA to serve as the sequencing template. The method was immunoSEQ multiplex PCR; TCRdb's version includes in-frame clones alone and lacks a portion of them. In the table there are 100,000 to 150,000 clones, around 50% of which are singletons. CDR1 is KGHSH, CDR2 LQKENI, per germline. Between the trimmed V and J ends, which lost 3 bases and 6 bases, there was a span of 8 bases. The CDR3 spans 12 residues. The origin of this receptor is a human donor with alopecia areata. The chain combines TRBV18 with TRBJ1-1; D remains unclear. The sequencing here drew on CD4+ T cells sorted from blood, taken at week 0. The CDR3 reads CASSPEGSEAFF. The CDR3, as DNA: TGTGCCAGCTCACCGGAGGGTTCTGAAGCTTTCTTT.